The clone carrying this TCR beta chain came up many times. Its antigen is as yet unknown. These data belong to a study of CD8 T cells in ankylosing spondylitis. Study-wide findings and caveats: Several of the motif variants were reported before in synovial fluid and blood from reactive arthritis.

Making use of molecular barcodes, quantitative 5'-RACE generated TCR beta libraries. TCRdb re-called the 5' RACE reads through MiXCR, storing one row per CDR3 protein. The table shows approximately 88,000 distinct CDR3 sequences, with 8.8% occurring only once. V lost 4 bases and J lost 0, with 12 bases in between. This CDR3 comprises 15 residues. Germline values: CDR1 MNHEY, CDR2 SMNVEV (reference sequence). The TCR originated in a male donor with ankylosing spondylitis or in good health (not recorded which). The rearrangement uses TRBV27 and TRBJ1-2; no clear D. The specimen sequenced was blood, either unsorted or a sorted T cell fraction (not recorded which). The CDR3 sequence: CASSSSGQTNYGYTF. Written as DNA, the CDR3 is TGTGCCAGCAGTTCCTCTGGTCAGACTAACTATGGCTACACCTTC.